Only one count was recorded for the clone carrying this T cell receptor (beta chain). The antigen remains unidentified. The repertoire was sequenced with immunoSEQ multiplex PCR; TCRdb's copy has only in-frame clones and lacks some. This table has under 20,000 clones, roughly 80% appearing once. Before the COVID-19 pandemic, during about 2011-2019, CD4+ T cells were taken from unexposed donors. The cells were cultured for 10 days before CD4+ T cells were isolated. Trimming pared 5 bases from V and 5 bases from J, leaving 12 bases between. The CDR3 runs 13 residues. Germline lookup yields CDR1 SGHAT and CDR2 FQDESV (reference sequence). These data come from a study of CD4 T cells in relation to SARS-CoV-2 and coronaviruses.

Sequenced: CD4+ T cells from PBMCs, cultured in vitro. This chain links TRBV11-1 with TRBJ1-1; TRBD1 is a possible D gene (6 bases). The sequence came from a human donor in good health. CDR3 in amino acids: CASSPYRETEAFF. DNA of the CDR3: TGTGCCAGCAGCCCATACAGGGAAACTGAAGCTTTCTTT.